Listed here are 13 T cell receptor beta chains from one sample, sequenced in a study of PD-L1 blockade in urothelial cancer. Clones were read by immunoSEQ multiplex PCR, and TCRdb kept only the in-frame ones, dropping some. This sample has 17,000 or so clones, with about 85% found just once. The sample in question was PBMCs, obtained around atezolizumab (anti-PD-L1) treatment. These TCRs come from a man aged 45-65 years with urothelial cancer.

The chain has TRBV27 and TRBJ2-7, with 7 bases fitting TRBD1. There are 17 residues in the CDR3. Germline CDR1 MNHEY, CDR2 SMNVEV (reference sequence). The V and J ends lost 7 bases and 3 bases, in that order; junction bases with no gene match: 18. CDR3 region: CASKFTGATGRIYEQYF. As DNA, the CDR3 is TGTGCCAGCAAATTTACAGGGGCGACGGGCCGAATCTACGAGCAGTACTTC.

The chain couples TRBV15 to TRBJ2-5; D perhaps matches TRBD1 (6 bases). Germline V gives CDR1 LNHNV, CDR2 YYDKDF (reference sequence). CDR3 size: 15 residues. Trimming cost V 0 bases and J 4 bases, with 12 bases left between them. The CDR3 is CATSRDKGGAETQYF. The DNA for the CDR3 is TGTGCCACCAGCAGAGATAAAGGGGGTGCAGAGACCCAGTACTTC.

The chain uses TRBV27 and TRBJ2-1; TRBD2 matches at 11 bases. The germline V gene has CDR1 MNHEY and CDR2 SMNVEV (reference sequence). J was trimmed by 7 bases and V by 2 bases; bases with no gene match: 10. This CDR3 has 17 residues. The CDR3 reads CASSLQATSGGRNEQFF. In nucleotides, the CDR3 is TGTGCCAGCAGTTTACAAGCTACTAGCGGGGGAAGGAATGAGCAGTTCTTC.

V usage is TRBV6-5 and J usage is TRBJ2-7; TRBD1 is a possible D gene (6 bases). CDR1 and CDR2 from the germline V gene are MNHEY and SVGAGI. CDR3 size: 14 residues. The germline V and J ends were trimmed by 2 bases and 2 bases, with 10 bases remaining between them. The CDR3 sequence is CASSYGTPTYEQYF. The CDR3 bases are TGTGCCAGCAGTTACGGGACACCGACCTACGAGCAGTACTTC.

This sequence joins TRBV18 and TRBJ2-3; 9 bases agree with TRBD2. CDR1 and CDR2 (germline): KGHSH, LQKENI. The CDR3 consists of 15 residues. V was clipped by 2 bases and J by 3 bases; unmatched bases: 3. The CDR3: CASSPFAGGTDTQYF. CDR3 nucleotide sequence: TGTGCCAGCTCACCATTCGCGGGGGGGACAGATACGCAGTATTTT. The full variable domain, completed using reference TRBV18 and TRBJ2-3, is NAGVMQNPRHLVRRRGQEARLRCSPMKGHSHVYWYRQLPEEGLKFMVYLQKENIIDESGMPKERFSAEFPKEGPSILRIQQVVRGDSAAYFCASSPFAGGTDTQYFGPGTRLTVL.

V is TRBV30 and J is TRBJ1-1; the D is unclear. V lost 0 bases and J lost 12, with 17 bases in between. The CDR3 extends over 13 amino acids. Per germline, CDR1 GTSNPN and CDR2 SVGIG (reference sequence). As DNA, the CDR3 is TGTGCCTGGAGTGTTCCCCCCCAGACGCGGCCTTTCTTT. It yields the protein CAWSVPPQTRPFF.

The rearrangement links TRBV10-3 to TRBJ2-2; TRBD2 is a possible D gene (7 bases). Germline V gene data show CDR1 as ENHRY and CDR2 as SYGVKD. The germline V and J ends were trimmed by 0 bases and 1 base, with 12 bases remaining between them. The CDR3 spans 17 residues. The CDR3 DNA reads as TGTGCCATCAGTGAGTCGGGGGGGGCATTGAACACCGGGGAGCTGTTTTTT. Translated: CAISESGGALNTGELFF.

The rearrangement joins TRBV27 to TRBJ2-7; TRBD2 matches at 13 bases. There are 16 residues in the CDR3. With V trimmed by 2 bases and J by 5 bases, 6 bases remained unmatched. The germline V gene has CDR1 MNHEY and CDR2 SMNVEV (reference sequence). This chain's CDR3 is CASSLDGLAGVDEQYF. The CDR3 DNA sequence: TGTGCCAGCAGTTTAGACGGACTAGCGGGAGTTGACGAGCAGTACTTC.

Only one count was recorded for this clone. The chain is built from TRBV4-2 and TRBJ1-3; TRBD1 matches 7 bases. Germline V gene data show CDR1 as LGHNA and CDR2 as YNFKEQ. The CDR3 length is 15 residues. V was clipped by 0 bases and J by 4 bases; unmatched bases: 3. CDR3 DNA: TGTGCCAGCAGCCAAGACGGGGGACAGGGAAACACCATATATTTT. Residues: CASSQDGGQGNTIYF.

This chain links TRBV10-1 with TRBJ2-5, with D perhaps TRBD1 (5 bases). This CDR3 spans 13 amino acids. Germline V lookup: CDR1 WNHNN, CDR2 SYGVQD (reference sequence). The V gene lost 2 bases and the J gene lost 3 bases, with 7 bases spanning the gap. For the CDR3, the DNA is TGCGCCAGCAGTGAGCAACAGGAAGAGACCCAGTACTTC. Its protein product is CASSEQQEETQYF.

V usage is TRBV28 and J usage is TRBJ2-1, with 9 bases aligning to TRBD2. This CDR3 region has 14 residues. The germline CDR1 and CDR2 sequences are MDHEN and SYDVKM. The J segment lost 4 bases and the V segment lost 10 bases, leaving 8 bases of the junction unmatched. CDR3 protein: CAILAGVRYNEQFF. CDR3 DNA sequence: TGTGCCATCTTAGCGGGAGTTAGATACAATGAGCAGTTCTTC.

The gene calls are TRBV7-8 and TRBJ2-7; TRBD1 matches 9 bases. The ends lost 4 bases at V and 3 bases at J; junction bases unmatched: 7. This CDR3 region has 15 residues. Per germline, CDR1 SGHVS and CDR2 FQNEAQ. The CDR3 DNA is TGTGCCAGCAGCTGGACCGGGACAGGGAACTACGAGCAGTACTTC. As protein: CASSWTGTGNYEQYF.

This chain links TRBV28 with TRBJ2-1; possibly TRBD2 for D (5 bases). CDR1 and CDR2 from the germline V gene are MDHEN and SYDVKM. Trimming removed 4 bases from V and 12 bases from J, with 10 bases in between. The CDR3 sequence is 11 residues long. CDR3 sequence (DNA): TGTGCCAGCAGTTCAACTCGGGGGCAGTTCTTC. Protein product: CASSSTRGQFF.